This T cell receptor beta chain was documented in a study of blood T cell repertoires in COVID-19 (dated by TCRdb to about 2020). Regarding the study in general: Samples covering the acute and convalescent phases of COVID-19 were provided by collaborators in the United States, Italy and Spain. Subjects who had been exposed to COVID-19, were actively infected with it, or had recovered from it provided the deeply sampled blood TCRbeta repertoires that made up the dataset. Sample metadata almost always included a de-identified subject ID, COVID-19 status, age in years and sex. The material from the prospective study consisted of cDNA or gDNA derived from T cells, B-cell-depleted T cells, or PBMCs. The repertoires were made available in a free public database intended to serve as a resource for research on the immune response to SARS-CoV-2. Samples were obtained from the ongoing ImmuneRACE study (first 160 participants) and from 950 to 1,500 subjects provided by 6 global collaborators. Where available, HLA class I and class II types were obtained from metadata supplied by the sample provider rather than from assay-based typing. General study outcomes and caveats: How much clinical and demographic metadata was included differed by source and by participant, and the metadata was provided uncurated.

To note about this clone: Its antigen is currently not known. No much larger clonotype is one base removed from it; base qualities were not supplied.

The CDR3 holds 13 amino acids from the cysteine to the phenylalanine. Only CDR3 DNA remains: 39 bases, in frame from the first base. V is pared back by 6 bases and J by 5 bases, with 13 bases lying between the germline termini. The immunoSEQ Assay, a bias-controlled multiplex PCR, was used to amplify TCRbeta CDR3 regions from genomic DNA. On the study's bioinformatics: Within the assay, amplification of reference gene primers was used to estimate how many nucleated cells each sample contained. To quantify the absolute abundance of each unique TCRbeta CDR3 rearrangement, sequence reads were collapsed and filtered. For each sample, productive Simpson clonality was calculated as the square root of Simpson's diversity index over productive rearrangements. What TCRdb holds here is the immuneACCESS table cut down to in-frame rearrangements. Part of the clones is not present; checked against another copy, under half of the missing clones reflect an unresolved V gene, and the others are unexplained. The D gene and trimming were derived from the DNA, and the V and J assignments and clone size from that table. Recorded for this sample are 150,000 to 180,000 clones; around 85% of them occurred a single time. Roughly 2.2% of the sample is taken by the ten largest.

The collaborating institutions used their own protocols to collect whole blood in K2EDTA tubes. For TCRbeta analysis, collaborator samples were shipped as frozen whole blood, as isolated PBMCs, or as DNA extracted from either sample type. The clonotype originates from a woman aged 70-85 years with acute or convalescent COVID-19. What was sequenced was peripheral blood. This chain joins TRBV12-3 or TRBV12-4 to TRBJ1-2; no D gene is confidently identified. The DNA reads TGTGCCAGCAGCCCAGAGAGGGATTATGGCTACACCTTC. Protein translation: CASSPERDYGYTF.